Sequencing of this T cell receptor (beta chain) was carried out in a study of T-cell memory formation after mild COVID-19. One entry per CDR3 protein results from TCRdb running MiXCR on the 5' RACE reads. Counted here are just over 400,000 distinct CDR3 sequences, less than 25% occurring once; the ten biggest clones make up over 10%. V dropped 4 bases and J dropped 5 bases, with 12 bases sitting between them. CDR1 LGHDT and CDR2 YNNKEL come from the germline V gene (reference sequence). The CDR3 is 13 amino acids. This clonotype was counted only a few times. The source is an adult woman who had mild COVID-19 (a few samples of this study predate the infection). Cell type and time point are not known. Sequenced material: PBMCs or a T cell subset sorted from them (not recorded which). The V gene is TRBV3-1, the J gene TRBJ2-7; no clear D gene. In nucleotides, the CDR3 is TGTGCCAGCAGCCGCTTGGGTGGGGACGAGCAGTACTTC. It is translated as CASSRLGGDEQYF.